A selection of T cell receptor beta chains follows, all from one sample in a study of Tregs in tolerant kidney transplant recipients. The protocol was immunoSEQ multiplex PCR, while the TCRdb copy is restricted to in-frame clones and leaves out a portion. The table has roughly 80,000 clones, about 98% seen once; the top ten hold around 0.51%. Sample: CD4+ T cells from blood, taken before the transplant. The receptors originated from a human donor who received a combined kidney and bone marrow transplant. The CDR3 runs from the conserved cysteine through the conserved F or W. A D gene is named only where the DNA matches it firmly. Expanded clones get a size class; other rows say once, few or many, or leave the size out.

V gene	J gene	D gene	CDR3 length	clone size	CDR3 protein	CDR3 DNA
TRBV6-1	TRBJ1-2	TRBD1	16	.	CASSGGGQATNYGYTF	TGTGCCAGCAGTGGCGGGGGACAGGCCACTAACTATGGCTACACCTTC
TRBV12-2	TRBJ2-2	.	19	.	CASRFPKGQVLGPDGELFF	TGTGCAAGTCGCTTTCCGAAGGGACAGGTTTTAGGCCCTGACGGGGAGCTGTTTTTT
TRBV4-3	TRBJ2-2	TRBD2	16	.	CASSQFPGLGTGELFF	TGCGCCAGCAGCCAATTCCCGGGACTAGGCACCGGGGAGCTGTTTTTT
TRBV11-2	TRBJ2-2	TRBD1	15	.	CASSLRDRGTGELFF	TGTGCCAGCAGCCTCCGGGACAGGGGCACCGGGGAGCTGTTTTTT
TRBV7-3	TRBJ1-1	TRBD1	15	.	CASSGTGGGDTEAFF	TGTGCCAGCAGCGGCACAGGGGGAGGGGACACTGAAGCTTTCTTT
TRBV15	TRBJ1-5	.	17	.	CATSRDNFRDWDQPQHF	TGTGCCACCAGCAGAGACAACTTCCGGGACTGGGATCAGCCCCAGCATTTT
TRBV25-1	TRBJ2-1	TRBD1	15	once	CASSESGGSYNEQFF	TGTGCCAGCAGTGAATCAGGGGGCTCCTACAATGAGCAGTTCTTC
TRBV29-1	TRBJ2-1	.	16	.	CSVETGSAPSYNEQFF	TGCAGCGTTGAAACGGGATCCGCTCCCTCCTACAATGAGCAGTTCTTC
TRBV27	TRBJ2-7	TRBD1	16	.	CASRVQGASDSYEQYF	TGTGCCAGCAGAGTTCAGGGGGCTTCGGACTCCTACGAGCAGTACTTC
TRBV7-2	TRBJ1-2	.	16	.	CASSYLLQGEWDGYTF	TGTGCCAGCAGCTACCTGCTACAGGGAGAATGGGATGGCTACACCTTC
TRBV18	TRBJ1-4	TRBD1	14	.	CASSHRDSNEKLFF	TGTGCCAGCTCCCACCGGGACAGTAATGAAAAACTGTTTTTT
TRBV6-4	TRBJ1-1	.	13	.	CASSERRGTEAFF	TGTGCCAGCAGTGAACGTAGGGGCACTGAAGCTTTCTTT
TRBV19	TRBJ2-1	TRBD2	20	.	CASRDGSNPLAGGPYNEQFF	TGTGCCAGTAGAGATGGGAGTAACCCCTTAGCGGGGGGGCCCTACAATGAGCAGTTCTTC
TRBV27	TRBJ1-5	.	15	.	CASSPPGGFNQPQHF	TGTGCCAGCAGTCCCCCAGGAGGATTCAATCAGCCCCAGCATTTT
TRBV11-3	TRBJ1-1	.	15	.	CASSWGVGVNTEAFF	TGTGCCAGCAGCTGGGGGGTGGGGGTGAACACTGAAGCTTTCTTT
TRBV5-1	TRBJ2-1	TRBD1	15	.	CASSLQGVGYNEQFF	TGCGCCAGCAGCCTACAGGGGGTCGGGTACAATGAGCAGTTCTTC
TRBV2	TRBJ1-1	.	13	.	CASSESVGHEAFF	TGTGCCAGCAGTGAAAGTGTCGGACATGAAGCTTTCTTT
TRBV7-9	TRBJ1-6	.	19	.	CASSPSSGEGGSYNSPLHF	TGTGCCAGCAGCCCCTCGTCTGGCGAGGGTGGCTCCTATAATTCACCCCTCCACTTT
TRBV5-4	TRBJ2-7	.	16	.	CASSPDQQPSSYEQYF	TGTGCCAGCAGCCCCGACCAACAGCCGAGCTCCTACGAGCAGTACTTC
TRBV4-2	TRBJ2-1	TRBD2	15	.	CASSTGTSDYNEQFF	TGTGCCAGCAGTACCGGGACTAGCGACTACAATGAGCAGTTCTTC
TRBV18	TRBJ1-1	.	12	.	CASSLYGTEAFF	TGTGCCAGCTCACTCTACGGCACTGAAGCTTTCTTT
TRBV30	TRBJ1-2	.	13	.	CAWNRDANYGYTF	TGTGCCTGGAACAGGGATGCTAACTATGGCTACACCTTC
TRBV5-1	TRBJ1-2	.	14	.	CASSKEQGYYGYTF	TGCGCCAGCAGCAAGGAACAGGGTTACTATGGCTACACCTTC
TRBV9	TRBJ2-7	.	16	.	CASSADRDNPSYEQYF	TGTGCCAGCAGCGCCGACCGGGACAACCCGTCCTACGAGCAGTACTTC
TRBV5-1	TRBJ1-1	.	16	.	CASSLGLAGLNTEAFF	TGCGCCAGCAGCTTGGGCCTCGCAGGCCTGAACACTGAAGCTTTCTTT
TRBV28	TRBJ1-1	.	13	.	CATRGAVDTEAFF	TGTGCCACCCGCGGGGCAGTCGACACTGAAGCTTTCTTT
TRBV30	TRBJ1-5	.	13	.	CAWSVGGNQPQHF	TGTGCCTGGAGTGTGGGAGGCAATCAGCCCCAGCATTTT
TRBV30	TRBJ1-2	TRBD1	13	.	CAWSRGHGNGYTF	TGTGCCTGGAGTAGGGGGCACGGGAATGGCTACACCTTC
TRBV7-9	TRBJ1-1	.	12	.	CASSPGGAAAFF	TGTGCCAGCAGCCCCGGAGGGGCTGCAGCTTTCTTT
TRBV4-1	TRBJ2-6	.	20	.	CASSPGRGGRPDSGANVLTF	TGCGCCAGCAGCCCCGGAAGGGGGGGCAGACCTGACTCTGGGGCCAACGTCCTGACTTTC
TRBV5-1	TRBJ2-1	.	15	.	CASSFLQGPYNEQFF	TGCGCCAGCAGCTTTTTACAGGGCCCCTACAATGAGCAGTTCTTC
TRBV4-2	TRBJ2-7	TRBD2	15	once	CASSRGASGTYEQYF	TGTGCCAGCAGCCGTGGGGCTAGCGGGACCTACGAGCAGTACTTC
TRBV7-2	TRBJ1-1	.	14	.	CASSLTGSYTEAFF	TGTGCCAGCAGCCTCACAGGTTCCTACACTGAAGCTTTCTTT
TRBV7-9	TRBJ2-7	TRBD2	16	.	CASSSPRGVPSYEQYF	TGTGCCAGCAGCTCACCTCGGGGGGTCCCTTCCTACGAGCAGTACTTC
TRBV9	TRBJ2-1	TRBD2	15	.	CASSVYLAGVDEQFF	TGTGCCAGCAGCGTATACCTAGCGGGAGTGGATGAGCAGTTCTTC
TRBV27	TRBJ2-5	.	13	.	CASSAHRAETQYF	TGTGCCAGCAGTGCCCACAGGGCTGAGACCCAGTACTTC
TRBV19	TRBJ1-2	.	17	.	CASSIGGGRTTNYGYTF	TGTGCCAGTAGTATCGGCGGGGGGCGAACTACTAACTATGGCTACACCTTC
TRBV18	TRBJ2-7	TRBD2	18	once	CASSPLVTSGSSSYEQYF	TGTGCCAGCTCACCACTAGTGACTAGCGGGTCCAGCTCCTACGAGCAGTACTTC
TRBV29-1	TRBJ2-2	TRBD1	14	.	CSAGQGANTGELFF	TGCAGCGCGGGACAGGGGGCGAACACCGGGGAGCTGTTTTTT
TRBV12-5	TRBJ2-1	TRBD2	13	once	CASGFGLASEQFF	TGTGCTAGTGGATTTGGACTAGCCAGTGAGCAGTTCTTC
TRBV5-8	TRBJ1-1	.	13	.	CASSFRGGSEAFF	TGTGCCAGCAGCTTCAGAGGCGGTTCTGAAGCTTTCTTT
TRBV7-3	TRBJ2-2	TRBD2	15	few	CASSNLAGGAGELFF	TGTGCCAGCAGCAATCTAGCGGGGGGTGCCGGGGAGCTGTTTTTT
TRBV29-1	TRBJ2-5	TRBD2	15	.	CSAGGAKGVQETQYF	TGCAGCGCCGGGGGGGCTAAGGGGGTCCAAGAGACCCAGTACTTC
TRBV7-9	TRBJ2-7	TRBD1	16	.	CASSFPGQGTAYEQYF	TGTGCCAGCAGCTTTCCGGGACAGGGGACAGCATACGAGCAGTACTTC
TRBV7-2	TRBJ1-2	TRBD1	14	once	CASRKPGTGNGYTF	TGTGCCAGCCGCAAACCCGGGACAGGGAACGGCTACACCTTC
TRBV19	TRBJ2-7	.	13	.	CASSFGRLNEQYF	TGTGCCAGTAGTTTCGGCAGGCTCAACGAGCAGTACTTC
TRBV18	TRBJ2-5	.	14	once	CASSPTTGEETQYF	TGTGCCAGCTCACCTACTACGGGGGAAGAGACCCAGTACTTC